This TCR beta chain emerged from a study of molecular identifiers for immune sequencing clone quantification. Whole-study findings and limits: Highly expanded clone sizes could be underestimated by identical TCR molecules that share a barcode.

This clonotype was recorded at least ten times. Antigen: not known. From the PCR reads, TCRdb called clonotypes with MiXCR, one entry per CDR3 protein. The sample has 35,000 or so distinct CDR3 sequences; about 18% are singletons. Construction of naive CD8 libraries employed roughly 18,000 to 1,100,000 sorted cells together with 10%, 30% or 50% RNA. For naive CD8 T cells, sorting used the CD8+CD4-CCR7+CD45RA+ phenotype. The J segment lost 1 base and the V segment lost 1 base, leaving 7 bases of the junction unmatched. This CDR3 region has 18 residues. CDR1 and CDR2 from the germline V gene are MDHEN and SYDVKM.

The sample was naive CD8+ T cells from blood, with Jurkat cell RNA spiked in. Subset given: FACS-sorted CD8+CD4-CCR7+CD45RA+ naive T cells. This rearrangement joins TRBV28 to TRBJ2-3, with 11 bases identical to TRBD2. The origin of this receptor is a human donor in good health. Some libraries in this study had Jurkat cell RNA spiked in. The CDR3 loop reads CASSLLGMTSGGTDTQYF. DNA for the CDR3: TGTGCCAGCAGTTTATTAGGAATGACTAGCGGGGGCACAGATACGCAGTATTTT.